The subject of this entry is one T cell receptor beta chain. Its antigen target is currently unknown. Base qualities are not at hand, and no much larger clone is one base apart. These data originate in a study of beta chain features in type 1 diabetes (dated by TCRdb to 2017 to 2018). Study-wide context: Mean age, gender distribution, total cell number and subset yield were not different between patients and healthy donors. Regulatory and stem cell-like memory subsets were obtained from only 8 patients and roughly 8 healthy donors, while naive and central memory subsets were obtained from all 28 donors. In the study, recently diagnosed type 1 diabetes patients and matched healthy donors were compared on the TCRB repertoires of their sorted circulating CD4+ T cell subsets. A total of roughly 100 million sorted cells were examined across all samples, and the number of cells per subset was strongly correlated with RNA yield. Summary of the overall study and its limitations: Shorter templates might have been favored by PCR, but patient and control samples were amplified and corrected together, so both groups would have been affected equally by any skew. Because cDNA rather than genomic DNA was sequenced, highly expressing activated cells could have been over-represented, although no difference in activation and CD3 levels was found between groups. Because the HLA sub-analyses included only small numbers of individuals, any influence of HLA type on TCRB rearrangement was left unresolved. Naive, central memory and regulatory TCRB repertoires appeared more similar among patients than among healthy donors. Fewer insertions and more nucleotide deletions at VDJ recombination sites were observed in patients with type 1 diabetes, implying thymic rearrangement abnormalities. Type 1 diabetes patients showed a moderate but significant shortening of TCRB CDR3 length in all four CD4+ subsets.

From each donor, a single peripheral blood sample of about 100 mL on average was drawn into heparinised tubes. Naive, central memory, regulatory and stem cell-like memory CD4+ T cells were sorted on a BD FACSAria II using a panel including CD45RO, CCR7, CD25, CD127, CD95 and CD27. Every sorted population had a purity above 95%. Right away, PBMCs were isolated by Lymphoprep density gradient centrifugation and were stained directly, with no culture step. To minimize batch effects, samples were stained and sorted in pairs, one healthy donor with one patient per experiment. The V and J ends are trimmed by 4 bases and 1 base, leaving 18 bases between them. Its CDR3 holds 17 amino acids, cysteine through phenylalanine. Only the CDR3 part of the read is kept: 51 bases, read in frame from the first base. From a lookup of the germline V gene (reference sequence), CDR1 and CDR2 are PRHDT and FYEKMQ. The entire isolated RNA was reverse transcribed using the High Capacity cDNA Reverse Transcription Kit, and thus expressed TCRB transcripts were sequenced. Naive, central memory and regulatory T cell samples underwent deep immunoSEQ sequencing, averaging about 3.5 million total reads per sample. Sorted cells were lysed in RLT buffer, and RNA was extracted using DNase-treated RNeasy Micro or Mini kits according to cell number. To prevent cross-contamination, each cell subset was processed individually, whereas patient and healthy donor samples were processed jointly. Using the immunoSEQ multiplex PCR, TCRB sequences were amplified from cDNA into 87-bp fragments spanning the CDR3 region. Amplicons were sequenced on the Illumina HiSeq platform. Turning to the authors' computational methods: Synthetic template baselines were used to correct PCR bias computationally, reads within Hamming distance 2 were collapsed, and singletons that could not be merged were discarded. Reads were aligned against IMGT so that V, D and J genes, CDR3 length and insertions or deletions at six rearrangement sites could be assigned. Within each subset, clonotype counts were normalized to sorted cell number, and only after that were true diversity and Gini coefficients computed with the tcR R package. The overlap coefficient, calculated on TCRB nucleotide sequences, was used to quantify repertoire sharing. Out-of-frame TCRB sequences from naive cells were analyzed to stand in for the pre-selection repertoire. TCRdb retrieved this table from immuneACCESS and kept in-frame rearrangements only. Not all clones are present; in checked studies, unresolved V genes account for under half, and no reason is known for the remainder. Clone size and the V and J calls come from that table; the DNA yielded D and trimming. The sample table lists about 230,000 clones, about 9.3% of them with a count of one. The ten largest account for about 0.037% of the sample.

The chain links TRBV13 with TRBJ2-3; tentative D gene TRBD2, with 5 bases matching. Sequenced sample: naive CD4+ T cells from blood. The cell subset or site label corresponds to: true naive CD4+ T cells. The receptor comes from a woman younger than 30 in good health. The CDR3 region: CASSSLSVARRTDTQYF. The DNA sequence is TGTGCCAGCAGCTCACTGTCGGTAGCGAGGCGCACAGATACGCAGTATTTT.